This entry lists 26 T cell receptor beta chains sequenced from one sample in a study of PD-L1 blockade in urothelial cancer. The protocol was immunoSEQ multiplex PCR, while the TCRdb copy is restricted to in-frame clones and leaves out a portion. Of about 52,000 clones listed, approximately 80% are singletons. Sequences were derived from PBMCs, sampled around atezolizumab (anti-PD-L1) treatment. The receptors derive from a man aged 70-80 years with urothelial cancer.

This rearrangement joins TRBV11-2 to TRBJ1-3; 10 positions match TRBD1. The CDR3 is 16 amino acids. Looked up from germline, CDR1 is SGHAT and CDR2 is FQNNGV. V lost 3 bases and J lost 2; bases outside the gene matches: 4. The DNA of the CDR3 is TGTGCCAGCAGCTTCCTCGGGACAGGGGCTGGAAACACCATATATTTT. Encoded protein: CASSFLGTGAGNTIYF.

This chain connects TRBV14 to TRBJ2-1; 11 nucleotides match TRBD2. The V segment lost 4 bases and the J segment 6 bases; nucleotides outside the gene matches: 14. Germline V lookup: CDR1 SGHDN, CDR2 FVKESK. The CDR3 contains 18 residues. CDR3 region: CASSPWIAGGPGSNEQFF. The CDR3 DNA follows: TGTGCCAGCAGCCCCTGGATAGCGGGAGGGCCGGGGAGCAATGAGCAGTTCTTC.

This chain connects TRBV10-3 to TRBJ2-5; a possible D gene is TRBD2 (7 bases). Deletions cut 0 bases from V and 5 bases from J, with 10 bases between. The CDR3 spans 14 residues. Per the germline V gene, CDR1 is ENHRY and CDR2 is SYGVKD. The CDR3 loop reads CAISESGGRETQYF. The CDR3 DNA follows: TGTGCCATCAGTGAGTCGGGGGGGCGTGAGACCCAGTACTTC.

The genes are TRBV5-1 and TRBJ1-4; D is perhaps TRBD1 (5 bases). Germline loops: CDR1 SGHRS, CDR2 YFSETQ. V lost 0 bases to trimming and J lost 0 bases, with 9 bases between them. The CDR3 sequence is 16 residues long. The CDR3 region has the DNA TGCGCCAGCAGCTTGGGGACATTAGCAACTAATGAAAAACTGTTTTTT. This gives the protein CASSLGTLATNEKLFF.

CDR3 nucleotides: TGTGCCAGCAGCTCCGGGACAGGTGACACAGATACGCAGTATTTT. Translating it yields CASSSGTGDTDTQYF. The chain has TRBV5-8 and TRBJ2-3; 8 nucleotides match TRBD1. This CDR3 contains 15 residues. The germline gives CDR1 SGHTS, CDR2 YDEGEE. J gave up 2 bases and V 3 bases, and 5 bases lay outside the gene matches.

The gene calls are TRBV7-2 and TRBJ2-7; the D gene is possibly TRBD1 (6 bases). Looked up from germline, CDR1 is SGHTA and CDR2 is FQGNSA. The CDR3 is 14 residues long. V was clipped by 5 bases and J by 3 bases, with 14 bases between them. CDR3 nucleotide sequence: TGTGCCAGCAGCCCCTCGGGACACAACTACGAGCAGTACTTC. Translated: CASSPSGHNYEQYF.

The chain uses TRBV6-1 and TRBJ1-5; D remains unclear. The germline V gene encodes CDR1 MNHNS and CDR2 SASEGT. The V end lost 3 bases, the J end lost 4 bases, and 7 bases lay between the germline ends. This CDR3 is 13 amino acids long. The CDR3 loop is CASSERLNQPQHF. The CDR3 bases are TGTGCCAGCAGTGAGAGATTGAATCAGCCCCAGCATTTT.

The CDR3 coding sequence is TGTGCCAGCAGTGATTCAGGGCGATATAATTCACCCCTCCACTTT. Translated: CASSDSGRYNSPLHF. The gene calls are TRBV2 and TRBJ1-6; tentatively, D is TRBD1 (5 bases). The CDR3 is 15 amino acids. Germline assignment: CDR1 SNHLY and CDR2 FYNNEI. Trimming removed 3 bases from V and 4 bases from J, with 10 bases in between.

Ten or more counts support this clone. The chain employs TRBV7-3 and TRBJ2-3; D is perhaps TRBD1 (6 bases). The CDR3 has 15 residues. Trimming shortened V by 1 base and J by 4 bases, and 12 bases separated the two germline ends. Germline V gene data show CDR1 as SGHTA and CDR2 as FQGTGA. The CDR3: CASSLSLGASDTQYF. CDR3 nucleotide sequence: TGTGCCAGCAGCTTAAGTCTGGGGGCCTCAGATACGCAGTATTTT.

V and J are TRBV2 and TRBJ1-1, with a tentative D call TRBD1 (6 bases). V was cut by 6 bases and J by 1 base, with 15 bases left in between. Germline values: CDR1 SNHLY, CDR2 FYNNEI. This CDR3 spans 15 amino acids. Written as DNA, the CDR3 is TGTGCCAGCAGCCCTAGGGGGGGATCGAACACTGAAGCTTTCTTT. Translation: CASSPRGGSNTEAFF.

The chain joins TRBV5-1 to TRBJ1-1, with TRBD1 matching 7 bases. V dropped 4 bases and J dropped 2; count of bases not matched to a gene: 5. Looked up from germline, CDR1 is SGHRS and CDR2 is YFSETQ. CDR3 length: 14 residues. CDR3 nucleotide sequence: TGCGCCAGCAGCGGGGGACAGTTAAACACTGAAGCTTTCTTT. It yields the protein CASSGGQLNTEAFF. Based on the CDR3 plus reference TRBV5-1 and TRBJ1-1, the full variable domain is KAGVTQTPRYLIKTRGQQVTLSCSPISGHRSVSWYQQTPGQGLQFLFEYFSETQRNKGNFPGRFSGRQFSNSRSEMNVSTLELGDSALYLCASSGGQLNTEAFFGQGTRLTVV.

This clone was seen only once. V and J are TRBV7-9 and TRBJ1-1; possibly TRBD1 for D (5 bases). V was clipped by 5 bases and J by 4 bases, with 17 bases between them. Germline V gene data show CDR1 as SEHNR and CDR2 as FQNEAQ (reference sequence). CDR3 size: 15 residues. The CDR3 nucleotides are TGTGCCAGCAGCCCCCTGGCAGGGTGGGTCACTGAAGCTTTCTTT. Its translation: CASSPLAGWVTEAFF.

The chain carries TRBV27 and TRBJ2-5, with 8 positions matching TRBD1. Germline lookup yields CDR1 MNHEY and CDR2 SMNVEV (reference sequence). J was trimmed by 5 bases and V by 5 bases; bases with no gene match: 10. CDR3 length equals 15 residues. CDR3 nucleotides: TGTGCCAGCAGTCCCCTGGACAGGGTGAGGGAGACCCAGTACTTC. This codes for CASSPLDRVRETQYF.

The rearrangement uses TRBV5-4 and TRBJ2-2; TRBD2 might be the D (5 bases). This CDR3 is built from 14 residues. V shed 6 bases and J shed 1 base, with 10 bases lying between them. CDR1 SGHNT and CDR2 YYREEE come from the germline V gene (reference sequence). In DNA, the CDR3 is TGTGCCAGCAAGCTCGGAGGGAACACCGGGGAGCTGTTTTTT. Protein product: CASKLGGNTGELFF.

The rearrangement links TRBV6-5 to TRBJ2-7; tentative D call: TRBD1 (7 bases). V was shortened by 6 bases and J by 3 bases, with 12 bases between the two germline ends. Germline V gene data show CDR1 as MNHEY and CDR2 as SVGAGI. This CDR3 region has 13 residues. The chain's CDR3 is CASSQGGLYEQYF. CDR3 nucleotides: TGTGCCAGCAGCCAGGGGGGACTCTACGAGCAGTACTTC.

The CDR3 loop is CASSLWERGDGYTF. DNA of the CDR3: TGTGCCAGCAGTTTATGGGAGCGGGGGGATGGCTACACCTTC. The V call is TRBV28, the J call TRBJ1-2, with a possible D match to TRBD1 (5 bases). CDR1 and CDR2 from the germline V gene are MDHEN and SYDVKM. The CDR3 has 14 amino acids. V was clipped by 0 bases and J by 6 bases, with 11 bases between them.

CDR3 in DNA: TGTGCCAGCAGCTTGGCGCTTACAGGGACTGGGGCCAACGTCCTGACTTTC. Translated: CASSLALTGTGANVLTF. This sequence joins TRBV5-5 and TRBJ2-6; maybe TRBD1 (6 bases). The CDR3 runs to 17 residues. Per germline, CDR1 SGHKS and CDR2 YYEKEE (reference sequence). V was shortened by 0 bases and J by 2 bases, with 12 bases between the two germline ends.

This chain links TRBV10-3 with TRBJ2-3; 7 nucleotides agree with TRBD2. V dropped 2 bases and J dropped 4; count of bases not matched to a gene: 3. The CDR3 length is 14 residues. Looked up from germline, CDR1 is ENHRY and CDR2 is SYGVKD. The CDR3 reads CAISEGLAADTQYF. In DNA form, the CDR3 reads TGTGCCATCAGTGAGGGCCTAGCGGCAGATACGCAGTATTTT.

This clone was detected once. The chain uses TRBV7-2 and TRBJ1-1, with a weak D call TRBD1 (6 bases). The V end lost 3 bases, the J end lost 6 bases, and 8 bases lay between the germline ends. Germline CDR1 and CDR2: SGHTA and FQGNSA. The CDR3 loop spans 12 amino acids. CDR3 nucleotides: TGTGCCAGCAGCTTCCCAGGGGCTGAAGCTTTCTTT. Its protein is CASSFPGAEAFF.

The chain's CDR3 is CASSYLTGGKEKLFF. DNA for the CDR3: TGTGCCAGCAGCTACCTGACAGGTGGCAAGGAAAAACTGTTTTTT. The gene calls are TRBV5-5 and TRBJ1-4; maybe TRBD1 (6 bases). The germline gives CDR1 SGHKS, CDR2 YYEKEE (reference sequence). The ends were cut back, 3 bases at V and 8 bases at J, with 17 bases in the middle. The CDR3 runs 15 residues.

J is TRBJ1-2 and V is TRBV13; D is possibly TRBD1 (5 bases). Germline CDR1 PRHDT, CDR2 FYEKMQ (reference sequence). The ends were cut back, 1 base at V and 5 bases at J, with 14 bases in the middle. The CDR3 length is 15 residues. The CDR3 sequence: CASSLVGGPLYGYTF. CDR3 nucleotide sequence: TGTGCCAGCAGCTTAGTCGGGGGACCCTTATATGGCTACACCTTC. The full variable domain, rest sourced from reference TRBV13 and TRBJ1-2, is AAGVIQSPRHLIKEKRETATLKCYPIPRHDTVYWYQQGPGQDPQFLISFYEKMQSDKGSIPDRFSAQQFSDYHSELNMSSLELGDSALYFCASSLVGGPLYGYTFGSGTRLTVV.

The chain carries TRBV5-1 and TRBJ2-5, with a weak D call TRBD2 (6 bases). Germline values: CDR1 SGHRS, CDR2 YFSETQ. V was pared by 2 bases and J by 5 bases, with 16 bases between. The CDR3 has 15 residues. The DNA of the CDR3 is TGCGCCAGCAGCTTAAATGGGGGAGGTTGGGAGACCCAGTACTTC. Encoded protein: CASSLNGGGWETQYF.

In its sample, this clone was seen a few times. The rearrangement joins TRBV7-2 to TRBJ2-3; 10 nucleotides match TRBD2. V trimming: 2 bases; J trimming: 4 bases; junction bases outside the gene matches: 9. Germline V lookup: CDR1 SGHTA, CDR2 FQGNSA. The CDR3 contains 17 residues. The CDR3 DNA is TGTGCCAGCAGCTTAACCCCTAGCGGGAGTGGGGCAGATACGCAGTATTTT. Protein: CASSLTPSGSGADTQYF.

This clone was detected only a few times. The gene calls are TRBV11-3 and TRBJ2-3, with 8 bases fitting TRBD2. The CDR3 consists of 14 residues. Germline V gives CDR1 SGHNT, CDR2 YENEEA. V lost 6 bases and J lost 5; bases outside the gene matches: 7. Here the CDR3 reads CASRAGASGDTQYF. CDR3 nucleotides: TGTGCCAGCAGAGCGGGAGCTTCTGGAGATACGCAGTATTTT. Based on the CDR3 plus reference TRBV11-3 and TRBJ2-3, the full variable domain is EAGVVQSPRYKIIEKKQPVAFWCNPISGHNTLYWYLQNLGQGPELLIRYENEEAVDDSQLPKDRFSAERLKGVDSTLKIQPAELGDSAVYLCASRAGASGDTQYFGPGTRLTVL.

The chain is built from TRBV19 and TRBJ2-2, with 12 nucleotides matching TRBD2. J lost 6 bases, V lost 5 bases, and 1 base had no gene match. Germline V gene data show CDR1 as LNHDA and CDR2 as SQIVND (reference sequence). This CDR3 is 14 amino acids long. CDR3 coding DNA: TGTGCCAGTAGTGGACTAGCGGGGTCCGGGGAGCTGTTTTTT. Its translation: CASSGLAGSGELFF.

This chain links TRBV5-1 with TRBJ2-7; 10 positions match TRBD2. V shed 2 bases, J shed 3 bases, and the junction held 5 bases outside the gene matches. CDR1 SGHRS and CDR2 YFSETQ come from the germline V gene. The CDR3 contains 15 residues. CDR3 region: CASSLGTSDLYEQYF. In DNA, the CDR3 is TGCGCCAGCAGCTTAGGGACTAGCGACCTCTACGAGCAGTACTTC.